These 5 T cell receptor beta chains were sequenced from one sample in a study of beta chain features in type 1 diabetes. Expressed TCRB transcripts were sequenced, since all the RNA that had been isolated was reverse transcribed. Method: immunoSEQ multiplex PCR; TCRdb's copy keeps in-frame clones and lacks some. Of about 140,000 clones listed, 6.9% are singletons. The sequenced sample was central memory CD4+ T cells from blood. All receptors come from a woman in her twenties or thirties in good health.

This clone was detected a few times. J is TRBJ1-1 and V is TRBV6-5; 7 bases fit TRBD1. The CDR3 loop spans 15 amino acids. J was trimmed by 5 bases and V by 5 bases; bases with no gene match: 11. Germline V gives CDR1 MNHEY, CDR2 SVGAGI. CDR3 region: CASSKTGEAETEAFF. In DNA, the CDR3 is TGTGCCAGCAGTAAAACAGGGGAGGCGGAGACTGAAGCTTTCTTT.

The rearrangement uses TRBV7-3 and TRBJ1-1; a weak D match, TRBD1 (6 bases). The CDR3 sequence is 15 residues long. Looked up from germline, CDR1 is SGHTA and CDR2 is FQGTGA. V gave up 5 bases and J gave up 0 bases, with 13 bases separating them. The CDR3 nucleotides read TGTGCCAGCAGCCCTCAGGACAGATTGAACACTGAAGCTTTCTTT. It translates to CASSPQDRLNTEAFF.

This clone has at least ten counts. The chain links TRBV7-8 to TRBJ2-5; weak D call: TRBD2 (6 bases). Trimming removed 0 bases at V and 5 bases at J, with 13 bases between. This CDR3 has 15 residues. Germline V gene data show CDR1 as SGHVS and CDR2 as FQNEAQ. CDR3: CASSLAAGRGETQYF. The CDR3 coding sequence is TGTGCCAGCAGCTTAGCGGCAGGACGGGGGGAGACCCAGTACTTC.

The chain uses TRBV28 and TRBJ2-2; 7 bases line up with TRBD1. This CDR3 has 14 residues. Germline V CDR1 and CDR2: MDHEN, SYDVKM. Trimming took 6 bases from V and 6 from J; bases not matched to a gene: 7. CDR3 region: CASSSPTGPGELFF. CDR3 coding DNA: TGTGCCAGCAGCTCCCCGACAGGGCCCGGGGAGCTGTTTTTT.

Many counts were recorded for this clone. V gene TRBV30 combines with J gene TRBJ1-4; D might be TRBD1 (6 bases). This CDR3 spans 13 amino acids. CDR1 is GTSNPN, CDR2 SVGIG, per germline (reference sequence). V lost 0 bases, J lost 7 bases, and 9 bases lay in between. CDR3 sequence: CAWSVRTAEKLFF. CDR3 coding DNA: TGTGCCTGGAGTGTCCGGACAGCTGAAAAACTGTTTTTT.